Each of the 4 T cell receptor beta chains below was sequenced from the same sample in a study of blood T cell repertoires in COVID-19. The table came from immunoSEQ multiplex PCR; TCRdb's copy has only in-frame clones and leaves some out. This sample carries 180,000 or so clones, roughly 85% of them seen once, and the ten largest clones take around 5%. The sequencing sample was made of peripheral blood. The receptors shown here come from a woman of 80 years or more with acute or convalescent COVID-19.

J is TRBJ2-7 and V is TRBV21-1; the table names TRBD2, a call not compared with the DNA. TRBV21-1 is a pseudogene locus. CDR3 length: 15 amino acids. The CDR3 sequence is CASSKTGLDKYEQYF. CDR3 DNA: TGTGCCAGCAGCAAAACGGGACTAGATAAATACGAGCAGTACTTC.

The chain carries TRBV5-1 and TRBJ2-5; D uncertain. The CDR3 spans 12 residues. V was pared by 2 bases and J by 2 bases, with 4 bases between. CDR1 is SGHRS and CDR2 is YFSETQ in the germline V gene. The CDR3 nucleotides read TGCGCCAGCAGCTTCCCGCAAGAGACCCAGTACTTC. It codes for CASSFPQETQYF.

This chain uses TRBV18 with TRBJ2-7; 8 nucleotides line up with TRBD1. CDR3 length: 15 amino acids. The ends lost 4 bases at V and 3 bases at J; junction bases unmatched: 8. Germline loops: CDR1 KGHSH, CDR2 LQKENI. CDR3 protein: CASSHEGTGGYEQYF. DNA for the CDR3: TGTGCCAGCTCACACGAAGGAACAGGGGGCTACGAGCAGTACTTC. Full variable domain (missing parts from reference TRBV18 and TRBJ2-7): NAGVMQNPRHLVRRRGQEARLRCSPMKGHSHVYWYRQLPEEGLKFMVYLQKENIIDESGMPKERFSAEFPKEGPSILRIQQVVRGDSAAYFCASSHEGTGGYEQYFGPGTRLTVT.

The chain uses TRBV7-2 and TRBJ1-2; TRBD1 agrees at 7 bases. Looked up from germline, CDR1 is SGHTA and CDR2 is FQGNSA. The CDR3 is 13 amino acids. V lost 5 bases to trimming and J lost 6 bases; unmatched junction nucleotides: 6. As DNA, the CDR3 is TGTGCCAGCAGCGCCTTGACAGGGAATGGCTACACCTTC. Translation gives CASSALTGNGYTF.